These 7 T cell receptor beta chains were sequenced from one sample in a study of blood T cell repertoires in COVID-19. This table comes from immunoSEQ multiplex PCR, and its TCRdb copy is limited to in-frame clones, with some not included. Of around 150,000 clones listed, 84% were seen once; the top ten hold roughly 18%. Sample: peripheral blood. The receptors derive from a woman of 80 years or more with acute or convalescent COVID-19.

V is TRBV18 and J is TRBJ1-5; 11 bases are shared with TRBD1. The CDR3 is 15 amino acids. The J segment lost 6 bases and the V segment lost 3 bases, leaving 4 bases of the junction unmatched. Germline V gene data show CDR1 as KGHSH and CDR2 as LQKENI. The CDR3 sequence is CASSPGQGASQPQHF. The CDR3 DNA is TGTGCCAGCTCACCCGGACAGGGGGCGAGTCAGCCCCAGCATTTT.

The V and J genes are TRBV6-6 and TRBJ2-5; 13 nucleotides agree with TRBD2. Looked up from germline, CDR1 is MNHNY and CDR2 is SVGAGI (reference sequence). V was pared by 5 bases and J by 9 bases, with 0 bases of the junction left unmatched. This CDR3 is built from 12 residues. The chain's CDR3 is CASSGLAGAQYF. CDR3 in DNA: TGTGCCAGCAGTGGACTAGCGGGAGCCCAGTACTTC.

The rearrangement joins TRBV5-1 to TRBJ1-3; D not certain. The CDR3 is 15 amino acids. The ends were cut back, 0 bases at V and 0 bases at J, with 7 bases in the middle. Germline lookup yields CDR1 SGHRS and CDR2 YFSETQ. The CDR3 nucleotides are TGCGCCAGCAGCTTGGAACAGCTCTCTGGAAACACCATATATTTT. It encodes CASSLEQLSGNTIYF.

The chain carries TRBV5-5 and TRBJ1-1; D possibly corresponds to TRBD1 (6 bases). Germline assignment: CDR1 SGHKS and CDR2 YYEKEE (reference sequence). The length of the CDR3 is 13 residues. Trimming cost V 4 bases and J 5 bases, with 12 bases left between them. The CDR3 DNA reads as TGTGCCAGCAGCCGTACCCAGGGGACTGAAGCTTTCTTT. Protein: CASSRTQGTEAFF.

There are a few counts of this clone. CDR3 in DNA: TGTGCCAGCAGTTTACCTCTTGTCGGTCGGGGAGGGACCCAGTACTTC. It codes for CASSLPLVGRGGTQYF. The chain has TRBV28 and TRBJ2-5, with D possibly TRBD2 on 6 matching bases. The germline gives CDR1 MDHEN, CDR2 SYDVKM. CDR3 length: 16 amino acids. V was cut by 2 bases and J by 7 bases, with 20 bases left in between.

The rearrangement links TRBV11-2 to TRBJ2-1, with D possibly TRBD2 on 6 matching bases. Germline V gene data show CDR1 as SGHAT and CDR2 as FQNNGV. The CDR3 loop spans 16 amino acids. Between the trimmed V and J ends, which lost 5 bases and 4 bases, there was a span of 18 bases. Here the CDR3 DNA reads TGTGCCAGCAGCCCCCTTCTCGGGGGTGAGTACAATGAGCAGTTCTTC. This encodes CASSPLLGGEYNEQFF.

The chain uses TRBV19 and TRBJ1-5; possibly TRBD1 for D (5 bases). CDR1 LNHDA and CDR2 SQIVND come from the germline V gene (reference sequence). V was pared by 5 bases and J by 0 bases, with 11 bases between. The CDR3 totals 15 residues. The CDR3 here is CASSHDSYSNQPQHF. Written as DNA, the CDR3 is TGTGCCAGTAGTCATGACAGCTATAGCAATCAGCCCCAGCATTTT. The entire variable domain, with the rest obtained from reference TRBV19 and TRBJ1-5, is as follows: DGGITQSPKYLFRKEGQNVTLSCEQNLNHDAMYWYRQDPGQGLRLIYYSQIVNDFQKGDIAEGYSVSREKKESFPLTVTSAQKNPTAFYLCASSHDSYSNQPQHFGDGTRLSIL.